This section outlines one TCR beta chain sequence together with its context. Its antigen is as yet unknown. The sample comes from a study of response to subunit inactivated influenza vaccine. TCRdb re-analysed the RT-PCR reads in MiXCR, keeping a single row per CDR3 protein. Among 300,000 to 350,000 distinct CDR3 sequences listed, about 20% were seen once. General observations from the study: New T cells are recruited in small numbers by each seasonal influenza vaccination, according to the authors' suggestion.

V lost 7 bases and J lost 3; bases outside the gene matches: 4. Germline V gene sequence: CDR1 PRHDT, CDR2 FYEKMQ (reference sequence). This CDR3 is built from 14 residues. The source was PBMCs from blood, collected less than 22 months after vaccination. The TCR comes from a man in his fifties or sixties who received an inactivated influenza vaccine. The chain joins TRBV13 to TRBJ2-1; 9 bases agree with TRBD2. The CDR3 bases are TGTGCCAGCAACGGCGGGGGGGGCTACAATGAGCAGTTCTTC. Translated: CASNGGGGYNEQFF.